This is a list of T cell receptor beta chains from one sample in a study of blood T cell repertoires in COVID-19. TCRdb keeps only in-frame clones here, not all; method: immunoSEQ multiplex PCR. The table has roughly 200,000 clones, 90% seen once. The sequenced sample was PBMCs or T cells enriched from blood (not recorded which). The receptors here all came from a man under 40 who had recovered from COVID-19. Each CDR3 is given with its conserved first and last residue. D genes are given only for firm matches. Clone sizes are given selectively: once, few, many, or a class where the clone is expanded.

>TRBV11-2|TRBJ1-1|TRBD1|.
TGTGCCAGCAGCTTAAAAGGACAGGGCAACACTGAAGCTTTCTTT
CASSLKGQGNTEAFF
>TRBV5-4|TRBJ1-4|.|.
TGTGCCAGCAGCTTGTCGGGATCGAATGAAAAACTGTTTTTT
CASSLSGSNEKLFF
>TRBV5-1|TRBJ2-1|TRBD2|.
TGCGCCAGCAGCCCGGAGCGGGAGACAAGCTACAATGAGCAGTTCTTC
CASSPERETSYNEQFF
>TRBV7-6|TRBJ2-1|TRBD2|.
TGTGCCAGCAGCTCTATTCGGGGGGGCTCCTACAATGAGCAGTTCTTC
CASSSIRGGSYNEQFF
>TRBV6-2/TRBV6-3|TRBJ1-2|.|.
TGTGCCAGCAGTTACCTACAGGACTATGGCTACACCTTC
CASSYLQDYGYTF
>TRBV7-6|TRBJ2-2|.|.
TGTGCCAGCAGCTTAAAACAGGGCACCGGGGAGCTGTTTTTT
CASSLKQGTGELFF
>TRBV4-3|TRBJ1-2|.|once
TGCGCCAGCAGCCAAGATCCGCACCAGGCTCCATACACCTTC
CASSQDPHQAPYTF
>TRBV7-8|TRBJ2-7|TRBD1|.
TGTGCCAGCAGCTTAGCGCGACAGGGTGGAAACTACGAGCAGTACTTC
CASSLARQGGNYEQYF
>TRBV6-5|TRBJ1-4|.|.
TGTGCCAGCAGGGAGGGACCCAATGAAAAACTGTTTTTT
CASREGPNEKLFF
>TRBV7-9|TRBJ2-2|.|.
TGTGCCAGCAGCTTATCCGTGGGAGGCGGGGAGCTGTTTTTT
CASSLSVGGGELFF
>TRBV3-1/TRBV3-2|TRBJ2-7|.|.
TGTGCCAGCAGCCAAGAAGGATCTGGGGAAGGGGTCGAGCAGTACTTC
CASSQEGSGEGVEQYF
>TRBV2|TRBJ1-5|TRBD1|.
TGTGCCAGCAGTCCTCCCGGGACAGATAATCAGCCCCAGCATTTT
CASSPPGTDNQPQHF
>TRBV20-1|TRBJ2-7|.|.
TGCAGTGCTAGTCCGTTATCCTACGAGCAGTACTTC
CSASPLSYEQYF
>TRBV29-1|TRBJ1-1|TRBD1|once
TGCAGCGTGCTTTCGGGACAGGGGGGTCTCTTGAACACTGAAGCTTTCTTT
CSVLSGQGGLLNTEAFF
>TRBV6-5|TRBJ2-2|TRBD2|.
TGTGCCACTACGACGACTAGCGCTAACACCGGGGAGCTGTTTTTT
CATTTTSANTGELFF